One sample yielded the 25 T cell receptor beta chains listed below, sequenced in a study of cytomegalovirus exposure and HLA in healthy donors. Profiling relied on immunoSEQ multiplex PCR, and the TCRdb table lists in-frame clones only, not all of them. The sample yields 70,000 or so clones, 94% seen once. Source material: PBMCs. Receptors originate from a woman between 18 and 29 years old in good health and CMV-seronegative.

The chain uses TRBV9 and TRBJ1-1; 9 bases line up with TRBD1. Germline CDR1 SGDLS, CDR2 YYNGEE. The CDR3 runs to 15 residues. Trimming took 0 bases from V and 6 from J; bases not matched to a gene: 6. The CDR3 region is CASSVVTGGKSEAFF. Here the CDR3 DNA reads TGTGCCAGCAGCGTAGTAACAGGGGGCAAATCTGAAGCTTTCTTT. The variable domain in full, with the rest retrieved from reference TRBV9 and TRBJ1-1, is DSGVTQTPKHLITATGQRVTLRCSPRSGDLSVYWYQQSLDQGLQFLIQYYNGEERAKGNILERFSAQQFPDLHSELNLSSLELGDSALYFCASSVVTGGKSEAFFGQGTRLTVV.

The gene calls are TRBV9 and TRBJ1-5, with 9 nucleotides matching TRBD1. The germline gives CDR1 SGDLS, CDR2 YYNGEE. J was trimmed by 4 bases and V by 4 bases; bases with no gene match: 6. This CDR3 has 15 residues. The DNA for the CDR3 is TGTGCCAGCAGCCCCGGGACAGGGACAAATCAGCCCCAGCATTTT. It yields the protein CASSPGTGTNQPQHF.

This chain links TRBV6-5 with TRBJ2-7, with 8 bases fitting TRBD1. The germline V gene has CDR1 MNHEY and CDR2 SVGAGI. V was clipped by 0 bases and J by 3 bases; unmatched bases: 1. The CDR3 has 14 residues. CDR3 coding DNA: TGTGCCAGCAGTTACTCGACAGGGGTCTACGAGCAGTACTTC. This codes for CASSYSTGVYEQYF.

The chain uses TRBV25-1 and TRBJ2-3, with TRBD1 matching over 7 bases. Trimming at V came to 4 bases and at J to 0 bases, leaving 7 bases not matched to a gene. Germline CDR1 is MGHDK and CDR2 is SYGVNS. This CDR3 has 16 residues. As DNA, the CDR3 is TGTGCCAGCAGTGCCAAGACAGGGATTAGCACAGATACGCAGTATTTT. As protein: CASSAKTGISTDTQYF. Full variable domain (missing parts from reference TRBV25-1 and TRBJ2-3): EADIYQTPRYLVIGTGKKITLECSQTMGHDKMYWYQQDPGMELHLIHYSYGVNSTEKGDLSSESTVSRIRTEHFPLTLESARPSHTSQYLCASSAKTGISTDTQYFGPGTRLTVL.

The chain recombines TRBV6-5 with TRBJ2-7, with D possibly TRBD2 on 6 matching bases. V lost 8 bases, J lost 7 bases, and 18 bases lay in between. The CDR3 has 13 residues. Germline CDR1 MNHEY, CDR2 SVGAGI. The CDR3 loop is CASGLGRRAEQYF. The CDR3 DNA sequence: TGTGCCAGCGGGTTAGGACGGAGGGCTGAGCAGTACTTC.

The chain couples TRBV4-2 to TRBJ1-1; 10 bases agree with TRBD1. The CDR3 is made up of 16 amino acids. Germline V CDR1 and CDR2: LGHNA, YNFKEQ. Germline trimming cut 8 bases from V and 11 bases from J; bases unmatched to any gene: 20. CDR3 nucleotides: TGTGCCAGCTCACCCGCCGGCGACAGGGGGCTAGGGAGGGCTTTCTTT. Translated, it gives CASSPAGDRGLGRAFF.

This chain joins TRBV7-9 and TRBJ2-1; 14 bases are shared with TRBD2. This CDR3 comprises 16 residues. Losses at the gene ends were 0 bases for V and 6 bases for J; bases not matched to a gene: 1. The V gene's germline CDR1 is SEHNR and CDR2 FQNEAQ (reference sequence). This chain's CDR3 is CASSLAGTSGGNEQFF. DNA of the CDR3: TGTGCCAGCAGCTTAGCCGGGACTAGCGGGGGCAATGAGCAGTTCTTC.

The chain employs TRBV5-6 and TRBJ2-2, with TRBD2 matching 9 bases. From germline, CDR1 is SGHDT and CDR2 YYEEEE. V shed 4 bases and J 7 bases; nucleotides not matched to a gene: 11. The CDR3 covers 16 residues. The CDR3 loop reads CASSRSGSERIGELFF. The CDR3 DNA is TGTGCCAGCAGCCGTAGCGGGAGTGAAAGGATCGGGGAGCTGTTTTTT.

The chain joins TRBV7-8 to TRBJ2-2; 8 bases map to TRBD1. The CDR3 loop spans 15 amino acids. Trimming removed 2 bases from V and 4 bases from J; junction bases left unmatched: 3. CDR1 and CDR2 (germline): SGHVS, FQNEAQ. CDR3 sequence (DNA): TGTGCCAGCAGCTTAAGGACAGGGCCCACCGGGGAGCTGTTTTTT. This sequence encodes CASSLRTGPTGELFF.

The chain joins TRBV19 to TRBJ1-2; 8 nucleotides align to TRBD1. In germline, CDR1 is LNHDA, CDR2 SQIVND (reference sequence). V lost 8 bases to trimming and J lost 2 bases; unmatched junction nucleotides: 4. The CDR3 has 13 residues. The CDR3 sequence is CASRNRGNYGYTF. CDR3 in DNA: TGTGCCAGTCGCAACAGGGGGAACTATGGCTACACCTTC.

The rearrangement joins TRBV7-9 to TRBJ1-1; TRBD1 matches 8 bases. This CDR3 contains 15 residues. V lost 3 bases, J lost 4 bases, and 7 bases stayed unmatched. CDR1 is SEHNR and CDR2 is FQNEAQ in the germline V gene (reference sequence). The DNA of the CDR3 is TGTGCCAGCAGCTTTATGACAGGGGCGGGCACTGAAGCTTTCTTT. Amino acid sequence: CASSFMTGAGTEAFF. The full variable domain, its missing parts supplied by reference TRBV7-9 and TRBJ1-1, is DTGVSQNPRHKITKRGQNVTFRCDPISEHNRLYWYRQTLGQGPEFLTYFQNEAQLEKSRLLSDRFSAERPKGSFSTLEIQRTEQGDSAMYLCASSFMTGAGTEAFFGQGTRLTVV.

This rearrangement joins TRBV5-5 to TRBJ2-7, with D perhaps matching TRBD2 (5 bases). CDR1 is SGHKS, CDR2 YYEKEE, per germline (reference sequence). V lost 5 bases and J lost 2, with 17 bases in between. The CDR3 is 15 amino acids. Here the CDR3 reads CASSTQRIGAYEQYF. The CDR3 DNA reads TGTGCCAGCAGTACCCAACGGATCGGGGCCTACGAGCAGTACTTC.

This chain joins TRBV7-8 and TRBJ2-7, with D possibly being TRBD1 (6 bases). The CDR3 loop spans 15 amino acids. The germline gives CDR1 SGHVS, CDR2 FQNEAQ. The V end lost 5 bases, the J end lost 2 bases, and 16 bases lay between the germline ends. For the CDR3, the DNA is TGTGCCAGCAGCGATGACAGGTTCTTAACCTACGAGCAGTACTTC. It codes for CASSDDRFLTYEQYF.

Here the CDR3 DNA reads TGCAGCGTTGCAGACAGGGTCTCCTACGAGCAGTACTTC. Protein: CSVADRVSYEQYF. The chain carries TRBV29-1 and TRBJ2-7, with 7 bases identical to TRBD1. The length of the CDR3 is 13 residues. The ends lost 4 bases at V and 0 bases at J; junction bases unmatched: 3. Germline-derived CDR1 and CDR2 are SQVTM and ANQGSEA.

The V and J genes are TRBV9 and TRBJ2-7; tentatively, D is TRBD1 (6 bases). The CDR3 loop spans 16 amino acids. CDR1 SGDLS and CDR2 YYNGEE come from the germline V gene. Trimming stripped 4 bases from V and 2 bases from J, with 19 bases between. The CDR3 coding sequence is TGTGCCAGCAGCCCCCGGGCCGACAGGCCCACCTACGAGCAGTACTTC. It specifies CASSPRADRPTYEQYF.

The rearrangement joins TRBV5-1 to TRBJ1-1; 7 nucleotides line up with TRBD1. V was pared by 7 bases and J by 8 bases, with 11 bases of the junction left unmatched. The CDR3 sequence is 13 residues long. CDR1 and CDR2 from the germline V gene are SGHRS and YFSETQ. The CDR3 loop reads CASRVLGGQEAFF. The CDR3 DNA follows: TGCGCCAGCCGAGTCCTCGGGGGACAGGAAGCTTTCTTT.

The chain carries TRBV7-9 and TRBJ2-7, with D possibly matching TRBD1 (5 bases). The CDR3 length is 15 residues. Germline lookup yields CDR1 SEHNR and CDR2 FQNEAQ (reference sequence). V was shortened by 5 bases and J by 4 bases, with 18 bases between the two germline ends. The CDR3 coding sequence is TGTGCCAGCAGCGCCAACTCAGGGATAGGGTACGAGCAGTACTTC. Its protein product is CASSANSGIGYEQYF. Combining the CDR3 with reference TRBV7-9 and TRBJ2-7 gives the whole variable domain DTGVSQNPRHKITKRGQNVTFRCDPISEHNRLYWYRQTLGQGPEFLTYFQNEAQLEKSRLLSDRFSAERPKGSFSTLEIQRTEQGDSAMYLCASSANSGIGYEQYFGPGTRLTVT.

The chain employs TRBV11-2 and TRBJ1-4; TRBD1 might be the D (5 bases). Per germline, CDR1 SGHAT and CDR2 FQNNGV. Trimming shortened V by 5 bases and J by 12 bases, and 16 bases separated the two germline ends. The length of the CDR3 is 13 residues. CDR3 region: CASSPTPGGELFF. In DNA form, the CDR3 reads TGTGCCAGCAGCCCTACCCCGGGGGGGGAACTGTTTTTT.

The chain carries TRBV19 and TRBJ1-5; 10 bases line up with TRBD1. After removal of 3 bases from V and 3 bases from J, the junction contained 5 bases not matched to a gene. Germline CDR1 is LNHDA and CDR2 is SQIVND (reference sequence). CDR3 length: 16 amino acids. This chain's CDR3 is CASSMGDRGPNQPQHF. CDR3 coding DNA: TGTGCCAGTAGTATGGGGGACAGGGGCCCCAATCAGCCCCAGCATTTT.

This chain joins TRBV28 and TRBJ2-1; D is possibly TRBD2 (6 bases). Trimming took 7 bases from V and 6 from J, leaving 13 bases between them. Germline loops: CDR1 MDHEN, CDR2 SYDVKM. The CDR3 contains 13 residues. The CDR3: CASTGTVSNEQFF. CDR3 DNA sequence: TGTGCCAGCACCGGGACTGTTTCCAATGAGCAGTTCTTC.

The V call is TRBV7-9, the J call TRBJ2-1; 7 bases match TRBD1. Germline lookup yields CDR1 SEHNR and CDR2 FQNEAQ (reference sequence). The CDR3 is 18 amino acids. J gave up 4 bases and V 9 bases, and 21 bases lay outside the gene matches. In DNA form, the CDR3 reads TGTGCCAGTGGGGACAGCTCAGGGACGATCCAATTTTACAATGAGCAGTTCTTC. Encoded protein: CASGDSSGTIQFYNEQFF.

V usage is TRBV30 and J usage is TRBJ2-1; D is uncertain. The CDR3 is 13 residues long. Germline V gene sequence: CDR1 GTSNPN, CDR2 SVGIG (reference sequence). The germline V and J ends were trimmed by 1 base and 4 bases, with 8 bases remaining between them. The CDR3 nucleotides are TGTGCCTGGAGTGGTGAGACATACAATGAGCAGTTCTTC. Amino acids: CAWSGETYNEQFF.

CDR3 nucleotide sequence: TGTGCCGGGGGGGGGCGGGAAGGCGAGCAGTACTTC. This gives the protein CAGGGREGEQYF. This rearrangement joins TRBV30 to TRBJ2-7, with D possibly TRBD2 on 7 matching bases. V was trimmed by 8 bases and J by 6 bases, leaving 17 bases between them. This CDR3 region has 12 residues. Germline V lookup: CDR1 GTSNPN, CDR2 SVGIG (reference sequence). Filled out from reference TRBV30 and TRBJ2-7, the complete variable domain reads SQTIHQWPATLVQPVGSPLSLECTVEGTSNPNLYWYRQAAGRGLQLLFYSVGIGQISSEVPQNLSASRPQDRQFILSSKKLLLSDSGFYLCAGGGREGEQYFGPGTRLTVT.

The chain uses TRBV19 and TRBJ1-5; 7 bases line up with TRBD1. Trimming at V came to 5 bases and at J to 0 bases, leaving 7 bases not matched to a gene. The CDR3 is 16 amino acids. Per the germline V gene, CDR1 is LNHDA and CDR2 is SQIVND (reference sequence). This CDR3 reads CASSPDRVYSNQPQHF. DNA for the CDR3: TGTGCCAGTAGTCCCGACAGGGTCTATAGCAATCAGCCCCAGCATTTT.

This sequence joins TRBV27 and TRBJ2-1; 7 nucleotides line up with TRBD1. In germline, CDR1 is MNHEY, CDR2 SMNVEV (reference sequence). V lost 3 bases and J lost 9; bases outside the gene matches: 8. The CDR3 has 14 amino acids. In DNA, the CDR3 is TGTGCCAGCAGTTTCGGGACAGTGAACGTTGAGCAGTTCTTC. Residues: CASSFGTVNVEQFF.